The sequence of this T cell receptor beta chain was determined in a study of T cell responses to AZD1222 COVID-19 vaccine. The CDR3 is 16 amino acids. Germline V gene data show CDR1 as SGHAT and CDR2 as FQNNGV. Trimming took off 4 bases at V and 2 bases at J, with 14 bases between the two ends. Method: immunoSEQ multiplex PCR; TCRdb's copy keeps in-frame clones and lacks some. The table lists 120,000 or so clones, 90% of them singletons, with around 6.9% in the top ten. This clonotype originated in an adult in good health. The sequencing here drew on peripheral blood, taken on day 0 of AZD1222 vaccination. The chain uses TRBV11-2 and TRBJ2-2; weak D call: TRBD2 (5 bases). For the CDR3, the DNA is TGTGCCAGCAGCTCGCTATCCGGGAAAAACACCGGGGAGCTGTTTTTT. It yields the protein CASSSLSGKNTGELFF.